The present T cell receptor (beta chain) was sequenced within a study of cytomegalovirus exposure and HLA in healthy donors. The PCR had 60 Vbeta and 13 Jbeta primers. Data came from immunoSEQ multiplex PCR; TCRdb stores just in-frame clones and leaves some out. The data hold 150,000 to 200,000 clones, with 81% observed a single time. General study findings and limits: Serostatus for CMV was the only available immune exposure information. Differences between HLA loci emerged in a later analysis of TCR association rates, with DRB1 most and HLA-C fewest. Per a later analysis, 18,000 or so TCR beta sequences showed association with HLA alleles at 0.05 false discovery rate. Despite most TCR sequences being rare, some public TCRs occurred in many donors.

This CDR3 region has 14 residues. V was pared by 3 bases and J by 4 bases, with 12 bases between. CDR1 and CDR2 (germline): SGHVS, FNYEAQ. For this clone: The antigen remains unidentified.

The TCR originated in a man aged 18 to 30 in good health and CMV-seronegative. This sequence joins TRBV7-6 and TRBJ1-1, with D unresolved. Sequences were obtained from PBMCs. The CDR3 nucleotides read TGTGCCAGCAGCTTCGAGCCCTCACCCACTGAAGCTTTCTTT. Protein sequence: CASSFEPSPTEAFF. The whole variable domain, filled in from reference TRBV7-6 and TRBJ1-1, reads GAGVSQSPRYKVTKRGQDVALRCDPISGHVSLYWYRQALGQGPEFLTYFNYEAQQDKSGLPNDRFSAERPEGSISTLTIQRTEQRDSAMYRCASSFEPSPTEAFFGQGTRLTVV.